This T cell receptor beta chain emerged from a study of shared clonotypes between healthy human individuals. Overall study context: CD8 memory received one plate per donor, CD8 naive two, CD4 memory three and CD4 naive three. Regarding the study as a whole: The represented genetic and exposure-history diversity was limited by the small number of donors. Relative to memory subsets, naive subsets generally showed larger estimated richness.

Profiling relied on immunoSEQ multiplex PCR, and the TCRdb table lists in-frame clones only, not all of them. The sample consists of around 2,100,000 clones, roughly 95% of them appearing once. The naive CD8 fraction comprised CD45RO-negative cells positively selected for CCR7 and excluded terminally differentiated effector memory CD45RA+ cells. From germline, CDR1 is MDHEN and CDR2 SYDVKM. V lost 7 bases and J lost 8, with 18 bases in between. This CDR3 region has 14 residues. A single count supports this clone. Its antigen is still unknown. The chain joins TRBV28 to TRBJ2-1, with D possibly TRBD2 on 5 matching bases. Sequencing was done on a sample of naive CD8+ T cells sorted from blood. This receptor was identified in a man younger than 35 in good health. Here the CDR3 reads CASTQEALIDEQFF. In nucleotides, the CDR3 is TGTGCCAGCACCCAGGAGGCCCTCATTGATGAGCAGTTCTTC. Combining the CDR3 with reference TRBV28 and TRBJ2-1 gives the whole variable domain DVKVTQSSRYLVKRTGEKVFLECVQDMDHENMFWYRQDPGLGLRLIYFSYDVKMKEKGDIPEGYSVSREKKERFSLILESASTNQTSMYLCASTQEALIDEQFFGPGTRLTVL.